This T cell receptor beta chain was captured by sequencing in a study of blood T cells in healthy people across ages. The use of a sample-barcoded 5' primer and a J-beta primer mix characterized a second PCR of about 6 to 11 cycles. The yield of each sample was at least 2.5 million CDR3-containing paired-end reads. Each CDR3 protein is one row after TCRdb ran MiXCR on the 5' RACE reads. The sample has hundreds of thousands of distinct CDR3 sequences; roughly 41% are singletons. The CDR3 is made up of 15 amino acids. Trimming took 4 bases from V and 5 from J, leaving 18 bases between them. Germline lookup yields CDR1 SQVTM and CDR2 ANQGSEA. This clonotype has a handful of counts.

Sequenced sample: blood. The origin of this receptor is a woman aged 55-69 years in good health. The chain joins TRBV29-1 to TRBJ2-1; D tentatively reads TRBD1 or TRBD2 (5 bases each). The CDR3 spells CSVVRDPDPHNEQFF. CDR3 DNA sequence: TGCAGCGTTGTTAGGGACCCCGACCCCCACAATGAGCAGTTCTTC.